This passage covers 15 T cell receptor beta chains from one sample sequenced in a study of T cells in Graves' hyperthyroidism and ophthalmopathy. Template material for amplifying TCR beta CDR3 regions consisted of RNA transcripts. The HTBI primer set served for first-round RT-PCR of the TCR CDR3. One entry per CDR3 protein, called by TCRdb with MiXCR from the multiplex PCR reads. This table holds hundreds of thousands of distinct CDR3 sequences, 14% found once. Input material: blood. All receptors derive from a woman in her fifties or sixties with Graves' ophthalmopathy.

This clonotype occurred many times. The chain links TRBV20-1 to TRBJ1-1; TRBD1 is a possible D gene (5 bases). Deletions cut 4 bases from V and 7 bases from J, with 10 bases between. The CDR3 contains 11 residues. Germline V gives CDR1 DFQATT, CDR2 SNEGSKA (reference sequence). Here the CDR3 reads CSAKRGIEAFF. CDR3 DNA sequence: TGCAGTGCTAAAAGGGGAATTGAAGCTTTCTTT.

This clonotype occurred many times. The genes are TRBV3-1 and TRBJ2-1; 10 nucleotides match TRBD2. CDR1 and CDR2 (germline): LGHDT, YNNKEL (reference sequence). J lost 2 bases, V lost 5 bases, and 3 bases had no gene match. This CDR3 has 15 residues. The DNA of the CDR3 is TGTGCCAGCAGCGACACTAGCGGGACCTACAATGAGCAGTTCTTC. It is translated as CASSDTSGTYNEQFF.

The chain employs TRBV19 and TRBJ2-6; D may be TRBD1 (6 bases). CDR1 is LNHDA and CDR2 is SQIVND in the germline V gene (reference sequence). V was pared by 5 bases and J by 0 bases, with 11 bases between. The length of the CDR3 is 16 residues. CDR3 residues: CASSPDSGSGANVLTF. The DNA for the CDR3 is TGTGCCAGTAGTCCGGACAGTGGCTCTGGGGCCAACGTCCTGACTTTC.

Details on this clonotype: One base away lies a much larger clone, so this may be a sequencing read error. The genes are TRBV12-3 or TRBV12-4 and TRBJ1-1; D is unresolved. The CDR3 consists of 15 residues. This CDR3 is CVSSTANRKNTEAFF. In nucleotides, the CDR3 is TGTGTCAGCAGTACAGCGAACAGAAAAAACACTGAAGCTTTCTTT.

This clonotype was seen only a few times. The chain uses TRBV20-1 and TRBJ2-1; 8 nucleotides line up with TRBD2. The CDR3 sequence is 14 residues long. The J segment lost 6 bases and the V segment lost 2 bases, leaving 6 bases of the junction unmatched. Germline CDR1 reads DFQATT; CDR2 reads SNEGSKA (reference sequence). CDR3 residues: CSARPGRALNEQFF. CDR3 DNA: TGCAGTGCTAGACCCGGGAGGGCCCTCAATGAGCAGTTCTTC.

This clonotype was recorded many times. The CDR3 sequence: CSARVSVHRNQPQHF. The CDR3 DNA reads TGCAGTGCTAGAGTCTCTGTCCACCGCAATCAGCCCCAGCATTTT. The V call is TRBV20-1, the J call TRBJ1-5, with D unclear. V lost 1 base, J lost 2 bases, and 12 bases lay in between. The CDR3 covers 15 residues. Germline V gene lookup returns CDR1 DFQATT and CDR2 SNEGSKA (reference sequence).

Notes on this clonotype: A read error may explain this, as a much larger clone is one base away. A read error is likely, as this CDR3 ends without the conserved phenylalanine or tryptophan. For the CDR3, the DNA is TGTGCCAGCAGCTTTAATTCACCCCTCCACCTT. It specifies CASSFNSPLHL. The V gene is TRBV28, the J gene TRBJ1-6, with D uncertain. This CDR3 comprises 11 residues. Trimming pared 6 bases from V and 6 bases from J, leaving 3 bases between. The germline V gene encodes CDR1 MDHEN and CDR2 SYDVKM.

There are many counts of this clonotype. This chain connects TRBV12-3 or TRBV12-4 to TRBJ2-7, with TRBD2 matching over 7 bases. The junction had 5 bases not matched to a gene; V was cut back by 3 bases and J by 3 bases. This CDR3 is built from 14 residues. The CDR3 DNA sequence: TGTGCCAGCAGTTTGAGGCGGGAGAGCTACGAGCAGTACTTC. It encodes CASSLRRESYEQYF.

This clonotype was seen ten or more times. The chain joins TRBV6-1 to TRBJ1-1, with unresolved D. CDR3 length equals 14 residues. Germline V gene data show CDR1 as MNHNS and CDR2 as SASEGT. V was shortened by 6 bases and J by 1 base, with 12 bases between the two germline ends. CDR3 nucleotides: TGTGCCAGCAGGGAAAGAGGTGCGAACACTGAAGCTTTCTTT. Amino acids: CASRERGANTEAFF.

This clonotype was counted between two and nine times. J is TRBJ2-1 and V is TRBV6-2 or TRBV6-3; the match to TRBD2 covers 13 bases. The germline V gene has CDR1 MNHEY and CDR2 SVGEGT. The CDR3 is 18 residues long. V trimming: 0 bases; J trimming: 1 base; junction bases outside the gene matches: 3. Written as DNA, the CDR3 is TGTGCCAGCAGTTACTCAGGACTAGCGGGGGCATCCTACAATGAGCAGTTCTTC. It is translated as CASSYSGLAGASYNEQFF.

This clonotype was observed at least ten times. The gene calls are TRBV7-3 and TRBJ2-2, with unresolved D. V lost 5 bases, J lost 6 bases, and 7 bases lay in between. Germline CDR1 and CDR2: SGHTA and FQGTGA. This CDR3 has 12 residues. CDR3 coding DNA: TGTGCCAGCAGCCGACCCGCCGGGGAGCTGTTTTTT. Translating gives CASSRPAGELFF.

This rearrangement joins TRBV20-1 to TRBJ1-4, with D possibly being TRBD1 (5 bases). V gave up 0 bases and J gave up 5 bases, with 13 bases separating them. CDR1 and CDR2 from the germline V gene are DFQATT and SNEGSKA (reference sequence). CDR3 size: 15 residues. Written as DNA, the CDR3 is TGCAGTGCTAGAGATCAGGGAGGCGGGAATGAAAAACTGTTTTTT. This encodes CSARDQGGGNEKLFF.

This clonotype turned up a few times. The chain is built from TRBV29-1 and TRBJ2-7; the match to TRBD1 covers 8 bases. Germline values: CDR1 SQVTM, CDR2 ANQGSEA. V shed 4 bases, J shed 7 bases, and the junction held 9 bases outside the gene matches. CDR3 length: 13 residues. CDR3 bases: TGCAGCGTTGGACGGCAGGGGGCGCGGGAGCAGTACTTC. Encoded protein: CSVGRQGAREQYF.

This clonotype has more than one count but fewer than ten. The CDR3 protein is CASSPRASGRDEQFF. For the CDR3, the DNA is TGTGCCAGCAGCCCCCGAGCTAGCGGGAGGGATGAGCAGTTCTTC. The V gene is TRBV7-3, the J gene TRBJ2-1; TRBD2 matches 12 bases. Germline-derived CDR1 and CDR2 are SGHTA and FQGTGA. The CDR3 sequence is 15 residues long. V gave up 5 bases and J gave up 8 bases; unmatched junction bases: 7.

This clonotype has just a few counts. The J gene is TRBJ1-4, the V gene TRBV19, with a tentative D call TRBD1 (5 bases). Deletions cut 3 bases from V and 0 bases from J, with 8 bases between. Germline lookup yields CDR1 LNHDA and CDR2 SQIVND (reference sequence). This CDR3 has 15 amino acids. CDR3 in amino acids: CASSMGRATNEKLFF. CDR3 coding DNA: TGTGCCAGTAGTATGGGCAGGGCAACTAATGAAAAACTGTTTTTT. Using reference TRBV19 and TRBJ1-4 for the parts outside the CDR3, the full variable domain is DGGITQSPKYLFRKEGQNVTLSCEQNLNHDAMYWYRQDPGQGLRLIYYSQIVNDFQKGDIAEGYSVSREKKESFPLTVTSAQKNPTAFYLCASSMGRATNEKLFFGSGTQLSVL.